Below are 9 T cell receptor beta chains sequenced from a single sample in a study of beta chain features in type 1 diabetes. Isolated RNA was reverse transcribed in full, so expressed TCRB transcripts were sequenced. Repertoires were generated with immunoSEQ multiplex PCR, while TCRdb's copy carries only in-frame clones and drops some. This table has 45,000 to 60,000 clones, 55% to 75% appearing once. Their cognate antigens are unknown. Study-wide points: All four CD4+ subsets from Type 1 diabetes patients carried moderately but significantly shorter TCRB CDR3s.

The sample comprised stem cell memory CD4+ T cells from blood. These receptors were collected from a woman in her 30s with type 1 diabetes.

The sample holds a few counts of this clone. The V call is TRBV7-3, the J call TRBJ1-1; D is possibly TRBD1 (5 bases). Per the germline V gene, CDR1 is SGHTA and CDR2 is FQGTGA. The V and J ends lost 5 bases and 0 bases respectively, with 7 bases between them. The CDR3 spans 13 residues. As DNA, the CDR3 is TGTGCCAGCAGCATGACAGTGAACACTGAAGCTTTCTTT. Translating it yields CASSMTVNTEAFF.

This sequence joins TRBV10-3 and TRBJ1-6; D is ambiguous. The CDR3 totals 17 residues. Between the trimmed V and J ends, which lost 2 bases and 9 bases, there was a span of 20 bases. CDR1 and CDR2 (germline): ENHRY, SYGVKD. The CDR3 DNA is TGTGCCATCAGTGAGAGGCAGCAAAACATCGCGGGTTCACCCCTCCACTTT. Translating it yields CAISERQQNIAGSPLHF.

This clone was seen only a few times. V usage is TRBV5-1 and J usage is TRBJ2-2; the D is unclear. Trimming stripped 3 bases from V and 6 bases from J, with 9 bases between. This CDR3 has 13 amino acids. The germline V gene encodes CDR1 SGHRS and CDR2 YFSETQ. Here the CDR3 DNA reads TGCGCCAGCAGCTACCTCAGTGCCGGGGAGCTGTTTTTT. Protein sequence: CASSYLSAGELFF.

V gene TRBV15 combines with J gene TRBJ2-1; D is unresolved. The CDR3 covers 15 residues. V lost 3 bases to trimming and J lost 7 bases, with 16 bases between them. Germline V gene data show CDR1 as LNHNV and CDR2 as YYDKDF (reference sequence). The CDR3 nucleotides read TGTGCCACCAGCAGCGCTCGCCAAGCTTGGAATGAGCAGTTCTTC. It translates to CATSSARQAWNEQFF.

J is TRBJ2-3 and V is TRBV10-3, with TRBD2 matching over 10 bases. The J segment lost 5 bases and the V segment lost 8 bases, leaving 7 bases of the junction unmatched. Germline-derived CDR1 and CDR2 are ENHRY and SYGVKD. The length of the CDR3 is 14 residues. The CDR3 loop is CAIEAGGRKDTQYF. The CDR3 DNA follows: TGTGCCATCGAAGCGGGAGGGCGTAAAGATACGCAGTATTTT.

The V and J genes are TRBV18 and TRBJ1-2; D unresolved. V was pared by 0 bases and J by 2 bases, with 13 bases between. Germline loops: CDR1 KGHSH, CDR2 LQKENI. The CDR3 is 16 amino acids. The CDR3 is CASSPPGVGPNYGYTF. The CDR3 DNA sequence: TGTGCCAGCTCACCACCAGGCGTGGGCCCAAACTATGGCTACACCTTC. The entire variable domain, with the rest obtained from reference TRBV18 and TRBJ1-2, is as follows: NAGVMQNPRHLVRRRGQEARLRCSPMKGHSHVYWYRQLPEEGLKFMVYLQKENIIDESGMPKERFSAEFPKEGPSILRIQQVVRGDSAAYFCASSPPGVGPNYGYTFGSGTRLTVV.

This chain connects TRBV30 to TRBJ2-7; 12 positions agree with TRBD2. The CDR3 is 17 amino acids. The V and J ends lost 4 bases and 2 bases, in that order; junction bases with no gene match: 12. Germline assignment: CDR1 GTSNPN and CDR2 SVGIG (reference sequence). CDR3 nucleotide sequence: TGTGCCTGGACCCCCGTGACTAGCGGGAGTTCCGCCTACGAGCAGTACTTC. Translating it yields CAWTPVTSGSSAYEQYF.

The chain is built from TRBV4-2 and TRBJ2-3, with D perhaps TRBD1 (6 bases). In germline, CDR1 is LGHNA, CDR2 YNFKEQ. This CDR3 comprises 17 residues. Trimming cost V 1 base and J 2 bases, with 16 bases left between them. CDR3 sequence (DNA): TGTGCCAGCAGCCAAGTCCTACAGGGACCTTCCACAGATACGCAGTATTTT. The encoded protein is CASSQVLQGPSTDTQYF.

V and J are TRBV18 and TRBJ2-4; 7 bases align to TRBD2. Germline V gene data show CDR1 as KGHSH and CDR2 as LQKENI. Unmatched junction bases numbered 9, after V lost 8 bases and J lost 5 bases. The CDR3 has 14 residues. The CDR3 spells CASVGLEGQNIQYF. DNA for the CDR3: TGTGCCAGCGTAGGACTAGAGGGTCAAAACATTCAGTACTTC.